Included here is one TCR beta chain sequence, with context. This entry is derived from a study of blood T cell repertoires in COVID-19. Whole-study context: Some COVID-19 samples were acute and others convalescent; all came from the United States, Italy and Spain. Sample material is recorded as cDNA or gDNA derived from T cells, B-cell-depleted T cells, or PBMCs.

The assay was immunoSEQ multiplex PCR, and TCRdb's table has in-frame clones only and misses some. The sample has hundreds of thousands of clones, about nine tenths seen once. The germline gives CDR1 LGHDT, CDR2 YNNKEL (reference sequence). Trimming shortened V by 4 bases and J by 8 bases, and 14 bases separated the two germline ends. This CDR3 has 13 residues. The cohort comprised adults aged roughly 18 to 100 years residing in 20 to 30 US areas. Cohorts were determined from participant-reported clinical history. The source of this sequence is a man between 18 and 35 years old who had recovered from COVID-19. This chain joins TRBV3-1 (or the pseudogene TRBV3-2) and TRBJ1-2; a weak D match, TRBD1 (5 bases). The sample consisted of PBMCs or T cells enriched from blood (not recorded which). CDR3 coding DNA: TGTGCCAGCAGCCCGGGGGGGATCTCGGGCTACACCTTC. It is translated as CASSPGGISGYTF.